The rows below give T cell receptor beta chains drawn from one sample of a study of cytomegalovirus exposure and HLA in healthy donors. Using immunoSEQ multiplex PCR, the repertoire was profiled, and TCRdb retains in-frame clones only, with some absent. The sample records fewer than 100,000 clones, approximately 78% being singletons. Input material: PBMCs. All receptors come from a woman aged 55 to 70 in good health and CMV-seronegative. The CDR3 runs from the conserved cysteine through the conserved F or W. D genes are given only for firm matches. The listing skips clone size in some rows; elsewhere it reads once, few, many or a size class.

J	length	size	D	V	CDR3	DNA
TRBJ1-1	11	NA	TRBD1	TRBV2	CASSVDRGAFF	TGTGCCAGCAGTGTGGACAGGGGAGCTTTCTTT
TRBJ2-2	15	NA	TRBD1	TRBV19	CASSTWDRGTGELFF	TGTGCCAGTAGTACCTGGGACAGAGGCACCGGGGAGCTGTTTTTT
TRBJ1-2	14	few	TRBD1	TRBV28	CASSSTGFEDGYTF	TGTGCCAGCAGTTCGACAGGGTTTGAGGATGGCTACACCTTC
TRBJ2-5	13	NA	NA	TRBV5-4	CASSFIGGETQYF	TGTGCCAGCAGCTTTATAGGGGGAGAGACCCAGTACTTC
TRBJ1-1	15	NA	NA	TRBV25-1	CASSESGAFNTEAFF	TGTGCCAGCAGTGAATCGGGAGCCTTTAACACTGAAGCTTTCTTT
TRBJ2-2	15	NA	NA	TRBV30	CAWSVLTGNTGELFF	TGTGCCTGGAGTGTCCTCACAGGGAACACCGGGGAGCTGTTTTTT
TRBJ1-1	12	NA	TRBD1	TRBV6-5	CASSTGGPEAFF	TGTGCCAGCTCTACAGGGGGCCCTGAAGCTTTCTTT
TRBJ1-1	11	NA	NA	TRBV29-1	CSVGTELKAFF	TGCAGCGTTGGGACAGAACTGAAAGCTTTCTTT
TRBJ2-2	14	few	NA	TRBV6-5	CASRVPGETGELFF	TGTGCCAGCAGGGTCCCAGGGGAAACCGGGGAGCTGTTTTTT
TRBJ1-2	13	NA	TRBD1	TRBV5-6	CASRRQGARGYTF	TGTGCCAGCAGGCGACAGGGGGCCCGAGGCTACACCTTC
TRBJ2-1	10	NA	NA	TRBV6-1	CASSYGEQFF	TGTGCCAGCAGCTACGGTGAGCAGTTCTTC
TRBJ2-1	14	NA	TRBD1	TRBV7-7	CASSQTGTGGIQFF	TGTGCCAGCAGCCAGACCGGGACAGGGGGAATCCAGTTCTTC
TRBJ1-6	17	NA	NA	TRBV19	CASSIGAGTTSGSPLHF	TGTGCCAGTAGTATAGGCGCCGGGACAACCTCGGGTTCACCCCTCCACTTT
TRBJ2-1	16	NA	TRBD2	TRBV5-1	CASRDRREGLDNEQFF	TGCGCCAGCAGAGATCGGCGGGAGGGCCTTGACAATGAGCAGTTCTTC
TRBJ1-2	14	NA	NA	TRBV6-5	CASSYSGSYSGYTF	TGTGCCAGCAGTTACTCCGGGAGCTACTCGGGCTACACCTTC
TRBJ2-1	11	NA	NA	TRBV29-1	CSVDLFNEQFF	TGCAGCGTCGACTTATTCAATGAGCAGTTCTTC